This TCR beta chain was recovered during a study of response to subunit inactivated influenza vaccine. To note about this clonotype: Its antigen remains unknown.

The length of the CDR3 is 13 residues. V dropped 5 bases and J dropped 1 base, with 12 bases sitting between them. The germline V gene encodes CDR1 DFQATT and CDR2 SNEGSKA (reference sequence). TCRdb called the RT-PCR reads again in MiXCR, with one record for every CDR3 protein. The sample shows under 550,000 distinct CDR3 sequences, around 8% of them seen only once. Study results and caveats: That few new T cells are recruited by each seasonal influenza vaccination was the authors' suggestion.

The receptor's source is a man aged 50-75 years who received an inactivated influenza vaccine. This chain links TRBV20-1 with TRBJ2-7, with D tentatively TRBD2 (6 bases). The sample was PBMCs from blood, taken roughly 24 months after vaccination. CDR3 sequence: CSAPGTASYEQYF. The CDR3 DNA sequence: TGCAGTGCTCCCGGGACTGCTTCCTACGAGCAGTACTTC.